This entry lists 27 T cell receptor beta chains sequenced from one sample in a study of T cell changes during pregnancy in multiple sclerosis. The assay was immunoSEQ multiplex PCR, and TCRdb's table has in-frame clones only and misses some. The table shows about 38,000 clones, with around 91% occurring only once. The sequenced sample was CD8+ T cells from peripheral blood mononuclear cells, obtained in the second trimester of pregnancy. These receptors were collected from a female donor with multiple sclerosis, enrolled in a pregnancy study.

The CDR3 region has the DNA TGTGCCAGCAGCCAGCGAGGAGCTAATGAAAAACTGTTTTTT. It yields the protein CASSQRGANEKLFF. The genes are TRBV4-2 and TRBJ1-4; D is uncertain. V shed 3 bases and J shed 3 bases, with 8 bases lying between them. The CDR3 loop spans 14 amino acids. Germline lookup yields CDR1 LGHNA and CDR2 YNFKEQ.

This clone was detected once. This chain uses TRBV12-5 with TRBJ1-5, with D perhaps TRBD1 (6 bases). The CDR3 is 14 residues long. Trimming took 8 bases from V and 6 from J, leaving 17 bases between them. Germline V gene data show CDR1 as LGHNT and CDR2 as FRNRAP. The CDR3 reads CASRAGQGIQPQHF. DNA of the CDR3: TGTGCTAGTAGGGCCGGCCAGGGGATTCAGCCCCAGCATTTT.

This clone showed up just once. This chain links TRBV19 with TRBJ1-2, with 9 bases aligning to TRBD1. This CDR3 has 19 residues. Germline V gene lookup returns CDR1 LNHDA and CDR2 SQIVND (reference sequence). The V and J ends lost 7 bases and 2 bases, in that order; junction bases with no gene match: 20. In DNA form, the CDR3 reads TGTGCCAGTATGGGGTGGAACAATACCGGGACAGGGTGGAACTATGGCTACACCTTC. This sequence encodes CASMGWNNTGTGWNYGYTF.

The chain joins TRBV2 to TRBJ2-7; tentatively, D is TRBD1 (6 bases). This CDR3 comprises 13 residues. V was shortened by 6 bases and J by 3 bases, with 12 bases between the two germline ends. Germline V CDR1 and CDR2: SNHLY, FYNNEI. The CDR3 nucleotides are TGTGCCAGCAGCTTAAAGGGGGTCTACGAGCAGTACTTC. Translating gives CASSLKGVYEQYF.

CDR3 loop: CASSRPPLRLAGGQAEQFF. Here the CDR3 DNA reads TGCGCCAGCAGCCGCCCCCCCCTCCGACTAGCGGGAGGGCAGGCTGAGCAGTTCTTC. The chain joins TRBV4-1 to TRBJ2-1, with 14 bases that match TRBD2. J lost 9 bases, V lost 4 bases, and 17 bases had no gene match. Germline CDR1 is MGHRA and CDR2 is YSYEKL. This CDR3 region has 19 residues.

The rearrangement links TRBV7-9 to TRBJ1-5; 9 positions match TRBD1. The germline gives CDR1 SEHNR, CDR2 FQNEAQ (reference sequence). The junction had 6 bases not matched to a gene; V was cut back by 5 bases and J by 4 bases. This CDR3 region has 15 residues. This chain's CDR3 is CASSDRDRENQPQHF. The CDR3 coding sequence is TGTGCCAGCAGCGACCGGGACAGGGAAAATCAGCCCCAGCATTTT.

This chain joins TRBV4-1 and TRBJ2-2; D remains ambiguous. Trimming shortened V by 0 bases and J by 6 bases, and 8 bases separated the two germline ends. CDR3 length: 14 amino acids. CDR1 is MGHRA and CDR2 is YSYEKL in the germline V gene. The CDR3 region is CASSQDLFAGELFF. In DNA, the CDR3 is TGCGCCAGCAGCCAAGATCTTTTTGCCGGGGAGCTGTTTTTT.

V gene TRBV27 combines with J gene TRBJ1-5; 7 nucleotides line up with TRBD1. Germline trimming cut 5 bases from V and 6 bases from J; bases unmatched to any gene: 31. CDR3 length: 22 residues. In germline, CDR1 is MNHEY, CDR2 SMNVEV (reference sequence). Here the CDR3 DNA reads TGTGCCAGCAGTCCGCTTTTGGGGGTGGGGCCCCAGCTAAATCCAGGGGGTCAGCCCCAGCATTTT. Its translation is CASSPLLGVGPQLNPGGQPQHF.

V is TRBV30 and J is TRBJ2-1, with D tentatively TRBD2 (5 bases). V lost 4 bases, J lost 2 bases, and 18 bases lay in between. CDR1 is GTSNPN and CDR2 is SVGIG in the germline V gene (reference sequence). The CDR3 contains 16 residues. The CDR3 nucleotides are TGTGCCTGGACCCCGGCGACCGGGGTACCCTACAATGAGCAGTTCTTC. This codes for CAWTPATGVPYNEQFF.

The CDR3, as DNA: TGTGCCAGTAGAGCAGGGGACTATAACACTGAAGCTTTCTTT. It encodes CASRAGDYNTEAFF. This chain connects TRBV19 to TRBJ1-1; a weak D match, TRBD1 (6 bases). Germline V gene data show CDR1 as LNHDA and CDR2 as SQIVND (reference sequence). The CDR3 consists of 14 residues. Trimming shortened V by 6 bases and J by 2 bases, and 13 bases separated the two germline ends.

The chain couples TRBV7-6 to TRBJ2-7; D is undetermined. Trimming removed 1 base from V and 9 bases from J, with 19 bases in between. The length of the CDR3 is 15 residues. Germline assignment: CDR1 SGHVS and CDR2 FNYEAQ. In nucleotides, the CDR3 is TGTGCCAGCAGCTTAGAGCAAACGGAAGCGCCTCGGCAGTACTTC. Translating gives CASSLEQTEAPRQYF.

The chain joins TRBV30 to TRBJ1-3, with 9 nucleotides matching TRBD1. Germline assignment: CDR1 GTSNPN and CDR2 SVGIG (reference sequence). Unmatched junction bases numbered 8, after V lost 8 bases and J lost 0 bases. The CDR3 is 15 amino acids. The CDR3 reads CAGTGPLFSGNTIYF. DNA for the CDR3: TGTGCCGGGACAGGGCCCCTTTTCTCTGGAAACACCATATATTTT.

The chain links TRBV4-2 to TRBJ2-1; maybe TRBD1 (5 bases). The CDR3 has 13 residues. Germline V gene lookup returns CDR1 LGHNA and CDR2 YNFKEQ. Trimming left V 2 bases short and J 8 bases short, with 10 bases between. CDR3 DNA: TGTGCCAGCAGCCAACAGGGTGACTATGAGCAGTTCTTC. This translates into CASSQQGDYEQFF.

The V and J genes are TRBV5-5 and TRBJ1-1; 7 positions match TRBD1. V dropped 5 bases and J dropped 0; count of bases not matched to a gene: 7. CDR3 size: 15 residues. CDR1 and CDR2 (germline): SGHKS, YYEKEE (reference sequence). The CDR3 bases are TGTGCCAGCAGTCCCGGGACAGATCTGAACACTGAAGCTTTCTTT. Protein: CASSPGTDLNTEAFF.

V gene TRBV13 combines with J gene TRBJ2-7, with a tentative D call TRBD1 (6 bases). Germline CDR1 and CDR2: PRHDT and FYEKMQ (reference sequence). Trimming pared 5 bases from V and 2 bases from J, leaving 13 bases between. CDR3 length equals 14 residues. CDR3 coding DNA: TGTGCCAGCAGCCCCCCACAGGGACCCTACGAGCAGTACTTC. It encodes CASSPPQGPYEQYF.

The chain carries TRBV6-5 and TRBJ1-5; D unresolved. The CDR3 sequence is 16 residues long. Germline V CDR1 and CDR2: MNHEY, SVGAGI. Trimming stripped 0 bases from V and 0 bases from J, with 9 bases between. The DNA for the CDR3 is TGTGCCAGCAGTTACTCGTACCGGGGTAGCAATCAGCCCCAGCATTTT. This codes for CASSYSYRGSNQPQHF.

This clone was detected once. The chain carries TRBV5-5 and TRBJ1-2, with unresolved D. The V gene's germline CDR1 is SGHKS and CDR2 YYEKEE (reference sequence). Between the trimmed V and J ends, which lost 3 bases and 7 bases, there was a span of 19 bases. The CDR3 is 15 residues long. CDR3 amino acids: CASSYDDGAGPGYTF. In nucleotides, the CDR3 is TGTGCCAGCAGCTACGATGATGGAGCGGGCCCTGGCTACACCTTC.

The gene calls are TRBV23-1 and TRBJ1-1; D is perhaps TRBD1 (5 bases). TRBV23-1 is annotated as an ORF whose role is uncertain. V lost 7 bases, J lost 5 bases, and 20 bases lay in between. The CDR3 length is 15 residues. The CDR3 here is CASTTLYPRGTEAFF. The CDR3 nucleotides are TGCGCCAGCACCACACTATATCCACGGGGGACTGAAGCTTTCTTT.

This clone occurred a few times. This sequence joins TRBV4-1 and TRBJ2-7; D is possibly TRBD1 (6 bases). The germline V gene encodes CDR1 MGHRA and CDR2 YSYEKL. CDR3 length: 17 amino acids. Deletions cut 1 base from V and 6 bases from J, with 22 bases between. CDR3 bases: TGCGCCAGCAGCCAAGGGGTAGGGGGACACAGGACTCTCGAGCAGTACTTC. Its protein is CASSQGVGGHRTLEQYF.

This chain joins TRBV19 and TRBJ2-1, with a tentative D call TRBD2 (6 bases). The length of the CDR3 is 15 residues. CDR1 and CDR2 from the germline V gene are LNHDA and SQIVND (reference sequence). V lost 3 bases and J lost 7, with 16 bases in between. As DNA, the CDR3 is TGTGCCAGTAGTATGGGGGAGGTGAGGGTGAATGAGCAGTTCTTC. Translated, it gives CASSMGEVRVNEQFF.

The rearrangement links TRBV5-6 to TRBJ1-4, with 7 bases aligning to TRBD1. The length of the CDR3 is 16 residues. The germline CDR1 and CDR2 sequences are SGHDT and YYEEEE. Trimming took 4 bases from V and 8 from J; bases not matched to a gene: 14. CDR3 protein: CASSVLGQADYEKLFF. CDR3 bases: TGTGCCAGCAGCGTCCTAGGACAGGCTGATTACGAAAAACTGTTTTTT.

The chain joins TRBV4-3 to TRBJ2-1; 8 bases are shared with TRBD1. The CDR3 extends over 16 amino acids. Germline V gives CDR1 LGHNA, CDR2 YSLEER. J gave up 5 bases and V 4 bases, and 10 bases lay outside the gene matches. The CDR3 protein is CASSRTGGRENNEQFF. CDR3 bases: TGCGCCAGCAGCCGAACAGGGGGTCGGGAAAACAATGAGCAGTTCTTC.

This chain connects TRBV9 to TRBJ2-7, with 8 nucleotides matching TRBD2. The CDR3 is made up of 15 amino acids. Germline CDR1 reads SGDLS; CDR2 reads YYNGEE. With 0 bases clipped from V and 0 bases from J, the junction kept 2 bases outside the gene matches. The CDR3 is CASSVGSGSSYEQYF. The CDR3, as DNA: TGTGCCAGCAGCGTAGGAAGCGGGAGCTCCTACGAGCAGTACTTC.

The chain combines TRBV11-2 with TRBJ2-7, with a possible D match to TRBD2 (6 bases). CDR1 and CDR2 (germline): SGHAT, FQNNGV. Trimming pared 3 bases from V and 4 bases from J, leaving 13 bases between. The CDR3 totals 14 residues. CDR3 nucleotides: TGTGCCAGCAGCTTGGGGGGACTCTCATACGAGCAGTACTTC. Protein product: CASSLGGLSYEQYF.

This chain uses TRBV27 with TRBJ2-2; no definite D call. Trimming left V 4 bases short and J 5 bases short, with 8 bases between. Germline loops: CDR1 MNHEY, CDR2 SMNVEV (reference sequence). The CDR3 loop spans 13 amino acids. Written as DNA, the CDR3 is TGTGCCAGCAGTTGGAGTAGAACCGGGGAGCTGTTTTTT. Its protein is CASSWSRTGELFF.

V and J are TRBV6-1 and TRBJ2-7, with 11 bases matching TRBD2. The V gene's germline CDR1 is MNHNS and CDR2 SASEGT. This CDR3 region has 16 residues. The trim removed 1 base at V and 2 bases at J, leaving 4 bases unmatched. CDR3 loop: CASSEGETSGTYEQYF. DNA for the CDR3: TGTGCCAGCAGTGAAGGAGAGACTAGCGGGACCTACGAGCAGTACTTC.

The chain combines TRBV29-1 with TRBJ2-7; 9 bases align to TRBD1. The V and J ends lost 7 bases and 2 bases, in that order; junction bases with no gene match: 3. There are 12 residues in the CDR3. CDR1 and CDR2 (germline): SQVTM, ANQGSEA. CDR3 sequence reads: CSARQGAYEQYF. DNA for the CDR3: TGCAGCGCCCGACAGGGGGCCTACGAGCAGTACTTC.